This T cell receptor (beta chain) was sequenced in a study of cytomegalovirus exposure and HLA in healthy donors. Per the germline V gene, CDR1 is MNHEY and CDR2 is SVGAGI. This CDR3 is built from 15 residues. Trimming removed 7 bases from V and 0 bases from J; junction bases left unmatched: 7. PCR primers comprised 60 Vbeta and 13 Jbeta primers. Some clones are missing from TCRdb's copy, which holds only in-frame ones; the method was immunoSEQ multiplex PCR. The repertoire holds 35,000 to 50,000 clones, approximately 81% seen once, with under 3% in the top ten. The rearrangement joins TRBV6-5 to TRBJ1-1; 8 positions agree with TRBD1. This sequence originates from a man aged 45-65 years in good health and CMV-seronegative. The material sequenced was PBMCs. The CDR3 protein is CASNQDRAVNTEAFF. CDR3 DNA: TGTGCCAGCAATCAGGACAGGGCGGTGAACACTGAAGCTTTCTTT.